This T cell receptor beta chain is drawn from a study of T cell repertoires in cytomegalovirus infection (dated by TCRdb to about 2019). Study-wide context: Peptide stimulations targeted recently identified HLA-C-restricted CMV epitopes, whose presentation resists viral immunomodulation, together with well-studied HLA-B-restricted epitopes. Donor HLA type was relevant to the analysis, as public TCR beta signatures indicated carriage of CMV infection together with the matching HLA type. Overall study outcomes, separate from this receptor: The ex vivo response was dominated by HLA-C-restricted CMV-specific TCR beta clonotypes, which also provided the single most frequent clonotype in two of eight donors. Cumulative frequency of public TCR beta family members discriminated carriers of CMV infection plus the relevant HLA type in this cohort and an independent approximately 350-donor cohort.

This clonotype was observed a few times. Its antigen is currently not known. Base qualities are not at hand, and no much larger clone is one base apart. The intended sense of this specimen's treatment or condition label: in vitro stimulation with specific CMV peptide epitopes to enrich CMV-specific T cells. V sheds 5 bases and J sheds 6 bases, leaving 20 bases between their ends. As encoded in the germline V gene, CDR1 is SGHTA while CDR2 is FQGNSA. There are 16 amino acids in the CDR3, from cysteine to phenylalanine inclusive. The sequence is cut down to CDR3 DNA, 48 bases in frame from base 1. The instrument was an Illumina HiSeq 1500. TCRdb trimmed the raw reads at Q25, called clones with MiXCR and kept productive beta chains. Every entry covers one CDR3 protein and lists the most common genes and DNA from its rows. The sample data list 250,000 to 300,000 distinct CDR3 sequences, and about 20% of these were observed just once. The top ten clonotypes cover roughly 20% of the sample.

Here the sequenced sample was cultured PBMCs, taken from culture after CMV antigen stimulation. This chain is built from TRBV7-2 and TRBJ1-5; possibly the D gene is TRBD1, per 5 matching bases. The clonotype originates from a human donor in good health (CMV status not recorded). Some clones in this sample may be carry-over from other donors' samples. The CDR3 reads as follows: CASSPQARVGSQPQHF. DNA sequence: TGTGCCAGCAGCCCCCAAGCCAGGGTAGGGAGTCAGCCCCAGCATTTT.